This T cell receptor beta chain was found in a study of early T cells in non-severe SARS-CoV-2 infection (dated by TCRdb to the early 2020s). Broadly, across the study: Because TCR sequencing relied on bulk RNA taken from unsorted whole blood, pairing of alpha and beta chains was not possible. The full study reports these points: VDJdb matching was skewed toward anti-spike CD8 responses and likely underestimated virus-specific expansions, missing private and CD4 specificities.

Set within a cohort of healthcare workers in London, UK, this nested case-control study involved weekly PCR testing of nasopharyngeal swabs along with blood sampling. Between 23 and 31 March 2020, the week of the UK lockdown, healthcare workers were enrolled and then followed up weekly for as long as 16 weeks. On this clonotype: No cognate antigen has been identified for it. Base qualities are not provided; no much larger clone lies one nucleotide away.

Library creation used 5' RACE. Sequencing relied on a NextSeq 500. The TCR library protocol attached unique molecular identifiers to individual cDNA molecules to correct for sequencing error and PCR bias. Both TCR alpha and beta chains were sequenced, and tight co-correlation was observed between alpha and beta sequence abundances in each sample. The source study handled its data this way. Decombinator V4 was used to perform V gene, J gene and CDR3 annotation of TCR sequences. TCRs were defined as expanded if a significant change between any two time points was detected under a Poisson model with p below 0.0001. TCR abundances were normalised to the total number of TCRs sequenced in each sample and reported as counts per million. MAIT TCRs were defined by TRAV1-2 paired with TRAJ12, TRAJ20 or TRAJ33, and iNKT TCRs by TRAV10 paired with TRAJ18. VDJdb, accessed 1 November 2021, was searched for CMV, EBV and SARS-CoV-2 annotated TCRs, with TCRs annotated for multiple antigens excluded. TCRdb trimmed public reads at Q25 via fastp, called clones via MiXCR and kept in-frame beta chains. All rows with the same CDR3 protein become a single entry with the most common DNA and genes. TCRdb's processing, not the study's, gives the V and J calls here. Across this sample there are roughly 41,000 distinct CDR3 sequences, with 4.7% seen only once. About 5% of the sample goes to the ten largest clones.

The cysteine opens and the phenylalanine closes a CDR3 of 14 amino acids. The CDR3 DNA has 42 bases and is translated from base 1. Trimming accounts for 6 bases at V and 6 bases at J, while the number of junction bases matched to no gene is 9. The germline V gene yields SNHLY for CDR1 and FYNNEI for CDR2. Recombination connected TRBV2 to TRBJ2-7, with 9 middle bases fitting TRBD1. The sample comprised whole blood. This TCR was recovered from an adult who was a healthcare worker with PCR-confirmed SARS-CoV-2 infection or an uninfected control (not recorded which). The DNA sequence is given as TGTGCCAGCAGCAACCGGACAGGGGTAGGCGAGCAGTACTTC. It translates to CASSNRTGVGEQYF.